This T cell receptor beta chain is from a study of blood T cell repertoires in COVID-19. Background on the study: Whether acute or convalescent, the COVID-19 samples came from the United States, Italy and Spain. The analysed material was cDNA or gDNA that came from T cells, B-cell-depleted T cells, or PBMCs.

Authors' methods: Amplified reference gene primers provided the basis for estimating nucleated cell counts. Libraries were prepared by immunoSEQ multiplex PCR; TCRdb keeps only in-frame clonotypes and omits some of them. The DNA gave D and trimming, while V, J and clone size come from that table. This sample has hundreds of thousands of clones, with 85% to 90% found just once. V shed 3 bases and J shed 4 bases, with 12 bases lying between them. The CDR3 length is 14 residues. The germline gives CDR1 SGDLS, CDR2 YYNGEE. This clone was seen a single time. The chain combines TRBV9 with TRBJ2-3; D remains ambiguous. Sequencing was done on a sample of peripheral blood. The TCR sequence derives from a woman aged 18-35 years with acute or convalescent COVID-19. CDR3 residues: CASSGIGAPDTQYF. CDR3 sequence (DNA): TGTGCCAGCAGCGGCATAGGAGCCCCAGATACGCAGTATTTT.